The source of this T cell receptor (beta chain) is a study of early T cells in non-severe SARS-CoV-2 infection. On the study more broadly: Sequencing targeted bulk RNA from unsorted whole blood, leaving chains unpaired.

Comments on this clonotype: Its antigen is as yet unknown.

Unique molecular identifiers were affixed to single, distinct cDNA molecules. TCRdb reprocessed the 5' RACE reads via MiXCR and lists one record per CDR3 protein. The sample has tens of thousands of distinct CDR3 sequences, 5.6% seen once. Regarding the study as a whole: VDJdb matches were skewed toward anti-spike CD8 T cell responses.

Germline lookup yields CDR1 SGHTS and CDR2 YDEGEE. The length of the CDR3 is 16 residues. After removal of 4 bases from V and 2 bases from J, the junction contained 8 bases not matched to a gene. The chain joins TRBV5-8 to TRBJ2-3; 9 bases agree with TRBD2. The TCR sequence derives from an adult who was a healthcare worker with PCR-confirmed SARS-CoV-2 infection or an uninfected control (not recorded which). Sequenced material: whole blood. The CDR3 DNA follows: TGTGCCAGCAGCCCCGGGACTAGCTTAGACACAGATACGCAGTATTTT. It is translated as CASSPGTSLDTDTQYF.